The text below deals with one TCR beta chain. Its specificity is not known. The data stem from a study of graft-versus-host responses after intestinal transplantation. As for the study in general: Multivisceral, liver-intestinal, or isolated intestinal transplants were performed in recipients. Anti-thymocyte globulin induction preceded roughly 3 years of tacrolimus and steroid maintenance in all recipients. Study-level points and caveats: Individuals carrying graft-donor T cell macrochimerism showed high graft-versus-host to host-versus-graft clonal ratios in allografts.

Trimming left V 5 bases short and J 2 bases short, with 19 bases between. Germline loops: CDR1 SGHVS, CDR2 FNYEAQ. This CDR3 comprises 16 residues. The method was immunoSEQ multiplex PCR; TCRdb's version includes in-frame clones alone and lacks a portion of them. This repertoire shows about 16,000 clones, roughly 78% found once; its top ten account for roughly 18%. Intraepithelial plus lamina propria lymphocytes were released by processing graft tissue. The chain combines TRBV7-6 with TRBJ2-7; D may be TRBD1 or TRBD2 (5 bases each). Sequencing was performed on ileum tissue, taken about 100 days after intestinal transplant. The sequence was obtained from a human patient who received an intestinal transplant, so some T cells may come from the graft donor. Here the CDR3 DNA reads TGTGCCAGCAGCCCTCATCAAACGGGACCGACCTACGAGCAGTACTTC. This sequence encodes CASSPHQTGPTYEQYF. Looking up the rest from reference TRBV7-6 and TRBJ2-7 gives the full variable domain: GAGVSQSPRYKVTKRGQDVALRCDPISGHVSLYWYRQALGQGPEFLTYFNYEAQQDKSGLPNDRFSAERPEGSISTLTIQRTEQRDSAMYRCASSPHQTGPTYEQYFGPGTRLTVT.